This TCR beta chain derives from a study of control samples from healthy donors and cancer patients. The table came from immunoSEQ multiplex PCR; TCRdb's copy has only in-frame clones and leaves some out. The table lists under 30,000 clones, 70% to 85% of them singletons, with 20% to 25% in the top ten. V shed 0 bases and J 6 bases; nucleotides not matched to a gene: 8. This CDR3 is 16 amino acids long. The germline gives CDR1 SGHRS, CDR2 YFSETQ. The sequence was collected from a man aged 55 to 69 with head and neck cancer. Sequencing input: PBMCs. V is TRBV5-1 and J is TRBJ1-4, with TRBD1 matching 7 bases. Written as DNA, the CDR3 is TGCGCCAGCAGCTTGGATTTCGGGCAGGGGGATGAAAAACTGTTTTTT. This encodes CASSLDFGQGDEKLFF.